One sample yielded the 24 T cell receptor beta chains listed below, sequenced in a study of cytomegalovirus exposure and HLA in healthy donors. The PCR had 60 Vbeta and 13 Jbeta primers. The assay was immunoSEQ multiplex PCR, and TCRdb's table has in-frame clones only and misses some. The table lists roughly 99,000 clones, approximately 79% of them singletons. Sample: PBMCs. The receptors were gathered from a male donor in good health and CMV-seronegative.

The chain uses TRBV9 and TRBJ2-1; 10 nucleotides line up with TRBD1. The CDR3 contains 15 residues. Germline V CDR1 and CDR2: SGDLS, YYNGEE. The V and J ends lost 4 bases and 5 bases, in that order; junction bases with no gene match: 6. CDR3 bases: TGTGCCAGCAGCACGCGGGACAGGGGAAACAATGAGCAGTTCTTC. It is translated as CASSTRDRGNNEQFF.

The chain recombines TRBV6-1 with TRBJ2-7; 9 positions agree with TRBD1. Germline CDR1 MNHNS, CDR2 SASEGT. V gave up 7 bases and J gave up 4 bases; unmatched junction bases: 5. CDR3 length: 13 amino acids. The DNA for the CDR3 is TGTGCCAGCAATCGGGACAGGGTATACGAGCAGTACTTC. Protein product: CASNRDRVYEQYF.

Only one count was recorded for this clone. The CDR3 here is CASSLAGISGYTF. The CDR3 nucleotides are TGTGCCAGCAGCTTGGCGGGTATCAGCGGCTACACCTTC. The genes are TRBV7-2 and TRBJ1-2; the D is unclear. CDR1 is SGHTA, CDR2 FQGNSA, per germline. Trimming removed 3 bases from V and 8 bases from J, with 13 bases in between. The CDR3 sequence is 13 residues long.

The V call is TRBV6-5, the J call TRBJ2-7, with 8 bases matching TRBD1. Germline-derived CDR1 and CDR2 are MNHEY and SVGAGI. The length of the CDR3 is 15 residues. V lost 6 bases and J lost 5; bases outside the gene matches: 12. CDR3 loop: CASSLDRGLNHEQYF. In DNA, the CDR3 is TGTGCCAGCAGCCTAGACAGGGGCCTTAACCACGAGCAGTACTTC.

In DNA, the CDR3 is TGTGCCAGCAGTGACGGACAGTGGGGTAATGAGCAGTTCTTC. This translates into CASSDGQWGNEQFF. The chain carries TRBV2 and TRBJ2-1; D is possibly TRBD1 (6 bases). With 3 bases removed from V and 7 bases from J, the gap between germline ends came to 13 bases. Looked up from germline, CDR1 is SNHLY and CDR2 is FYNNEI. This CDR3 contains 14 residues.

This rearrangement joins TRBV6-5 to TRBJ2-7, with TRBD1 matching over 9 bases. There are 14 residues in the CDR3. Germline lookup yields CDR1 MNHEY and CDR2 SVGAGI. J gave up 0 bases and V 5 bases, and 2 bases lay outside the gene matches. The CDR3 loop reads CASSRQGVSYEQYF. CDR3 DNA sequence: TGTGCCAGCAGTCGACAGGGGGTCTCCTACGAGCAGTACTTC.

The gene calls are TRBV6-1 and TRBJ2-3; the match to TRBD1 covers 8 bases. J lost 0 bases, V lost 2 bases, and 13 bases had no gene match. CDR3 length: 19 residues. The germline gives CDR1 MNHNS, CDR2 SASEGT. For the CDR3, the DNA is TGTGCCAGCAGTGAAAGGGACAGGAGGAATAACACTAGCACAGATACGCAGTATTTT. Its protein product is CASSERDRRNNTSTDTQYF.

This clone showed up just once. The CDR3 DNA is TGTGCCAGCAGCCCTAACCACAACAGGGCCGGCTCTGAAGCTTTCTTT. Its protein product is CASSPNHNRAGSEAFF. The V call is TRBV7-2, the J call TRBJ1-1; maybe TRBD1 (6 bases). This CDR3 is built from 16 residues. CDR1 is SGHTA and CDR2 is FQGNSA in the germline V gene. Trimming shortened V by 5 bases and J by 6 bases, and 22 bases separated the two germline ends.

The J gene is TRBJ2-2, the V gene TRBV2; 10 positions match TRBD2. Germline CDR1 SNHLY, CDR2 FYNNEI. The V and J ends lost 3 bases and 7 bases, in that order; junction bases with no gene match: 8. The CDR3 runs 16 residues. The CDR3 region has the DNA TGTGCCAGCAGTGATCGGCTAGCGGGAGCGGGCGGGGAGCTGTTTTTT. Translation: CASSDRLAGAGGELFF.

As DNA, the CDR3 is TGTGCCAGCAGGAGGGTTTCGGGTGAAAAACTGTTTTTT. Translation gives CASRRVSGEKLFF. The chain carries TRBV2 and TRBJ1-4; no clear D gene. Germline loops: CDR1 SNHLY, CDR2 FYNNEI. This CDR3 comprises 13 residues. V lost 6 bases, J lost 7 bases, and 12 bases lay in between.

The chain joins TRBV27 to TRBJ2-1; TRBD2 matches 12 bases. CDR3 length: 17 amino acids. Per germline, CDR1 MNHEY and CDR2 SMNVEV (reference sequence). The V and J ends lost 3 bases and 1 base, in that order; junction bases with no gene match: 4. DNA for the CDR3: TGTGCCAGCAGTTTTTGGGGGACTAGCGGGTCCTACAATGAGCAGTTCTTC. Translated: CASSFWGTSGSYNEQFF.

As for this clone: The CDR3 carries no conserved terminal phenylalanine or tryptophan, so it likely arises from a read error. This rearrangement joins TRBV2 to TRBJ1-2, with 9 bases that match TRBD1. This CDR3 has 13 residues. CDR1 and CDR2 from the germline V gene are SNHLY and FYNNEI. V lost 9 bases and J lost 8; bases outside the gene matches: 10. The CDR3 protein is CASRGTGIFGYTL. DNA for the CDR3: TGTGCCAGTAGGGGGACAGGGATTTTCGGCTACACCCTC.

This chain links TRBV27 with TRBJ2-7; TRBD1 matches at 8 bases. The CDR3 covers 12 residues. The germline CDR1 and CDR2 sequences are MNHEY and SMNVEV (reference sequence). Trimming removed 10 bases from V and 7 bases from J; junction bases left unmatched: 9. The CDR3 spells CATSDRAREQYF. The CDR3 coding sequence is TGTGCCACTTCGGACAGGGCGCGGGAGCAGTACTTC.

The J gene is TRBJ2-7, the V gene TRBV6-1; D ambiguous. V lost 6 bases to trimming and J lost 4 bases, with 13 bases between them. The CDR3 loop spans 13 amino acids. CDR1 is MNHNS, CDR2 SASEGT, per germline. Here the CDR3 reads CASSLEIPYEQYF. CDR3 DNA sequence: TGTGCCAGCAGCCTTGAGATTCCGTACGAGCAGTACTTC.

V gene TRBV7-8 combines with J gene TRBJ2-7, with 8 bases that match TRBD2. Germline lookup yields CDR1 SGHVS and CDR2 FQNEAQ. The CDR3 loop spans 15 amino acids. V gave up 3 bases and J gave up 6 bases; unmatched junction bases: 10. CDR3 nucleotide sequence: TGTGCCAGCAGCTTCAGTAGCGGGACTAGGTTCGAGCAGTACTTC. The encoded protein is CASSFSSGTRFEQYF.

The CDR3 bases are TGTGCCACCTTGGACTCCCCGCATGAAAAACTGTTTTTT. It yields the protein CATLDSPHEKLFF. J is TRBJ1-4 and V is TRBV7-9; D ambiguous. V lost 10 bases and J lost 6, with 15 bases in between. The germline V gene encodes CDR1 SEHNR and CDR2 FQNEAQ (reference sequence). The CDR3 runs to 13 residues.

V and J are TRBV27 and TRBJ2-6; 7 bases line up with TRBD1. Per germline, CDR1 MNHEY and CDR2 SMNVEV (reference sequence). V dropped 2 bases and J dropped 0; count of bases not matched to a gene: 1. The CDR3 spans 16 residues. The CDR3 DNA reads TGTGCCAGCAGTTTACGACAGGGCTCTGGGGCCAACGTCCTGACTTTC. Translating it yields CASSLRQGSGANVLTF.

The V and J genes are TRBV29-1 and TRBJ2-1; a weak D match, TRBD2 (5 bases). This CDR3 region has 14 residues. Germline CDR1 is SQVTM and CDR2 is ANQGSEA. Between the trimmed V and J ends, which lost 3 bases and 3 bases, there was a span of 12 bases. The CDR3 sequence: CSVDPSGVYNEQFF. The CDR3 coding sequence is TGCAGCGTTGACCCATCCGGGGTCTACAATGAGCAGTTCTTC.

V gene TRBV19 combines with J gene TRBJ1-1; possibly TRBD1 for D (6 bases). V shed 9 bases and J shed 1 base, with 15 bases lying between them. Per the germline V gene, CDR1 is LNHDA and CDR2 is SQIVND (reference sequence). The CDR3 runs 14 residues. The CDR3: CASHRTDPNTEAFF. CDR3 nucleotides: TGTGCCAGCCATAGGACAGACCCGAACACTGAAGCTTTCTTT. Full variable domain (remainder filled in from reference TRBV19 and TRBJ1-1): DGGITQSPKYLFRKEGQNVTLSCEQNLNHDAMYWYRQDPGQGLRLIYYSQIVNDFQKGDIAEGYSVSREKKESFPLTVTSAQKNPTAFYLCASHRTDPNTEAFFGQGTRLTVV.

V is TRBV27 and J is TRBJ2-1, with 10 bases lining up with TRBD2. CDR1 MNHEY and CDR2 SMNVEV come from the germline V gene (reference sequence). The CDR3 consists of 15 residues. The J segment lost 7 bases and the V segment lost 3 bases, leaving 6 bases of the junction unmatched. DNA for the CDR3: TGTGCCAGCAGTTTCGGACTAGCGGCCCGAAATGAGCAGTTCTTC. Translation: CASSFGLAARNEQFF.

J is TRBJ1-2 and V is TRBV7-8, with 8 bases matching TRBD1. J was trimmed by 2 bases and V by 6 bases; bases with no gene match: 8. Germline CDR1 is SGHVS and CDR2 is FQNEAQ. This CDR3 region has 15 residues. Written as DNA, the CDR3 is TGTGCCAGCAGTCTTGACAGGGGCCGGAACTATGGCTACACCTTC. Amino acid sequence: CASSLDRGRNYGYTF.

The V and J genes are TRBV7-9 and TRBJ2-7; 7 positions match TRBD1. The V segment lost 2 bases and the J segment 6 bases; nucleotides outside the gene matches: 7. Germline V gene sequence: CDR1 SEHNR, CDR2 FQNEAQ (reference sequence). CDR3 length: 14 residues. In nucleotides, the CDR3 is TGTGCCAGCAGCTTACCTCAGGGGGTTCTCGAGCAGTACTTC. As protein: CASSLPQGVLEQYF.

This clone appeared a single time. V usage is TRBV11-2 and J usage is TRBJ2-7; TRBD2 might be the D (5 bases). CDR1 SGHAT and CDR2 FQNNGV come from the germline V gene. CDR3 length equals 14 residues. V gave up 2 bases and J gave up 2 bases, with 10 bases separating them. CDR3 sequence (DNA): TGTGCCAGCAGCTTACGGACGGGGACCTACGAGCAGTACTTC. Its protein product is CASSLRTGTYEQYF.

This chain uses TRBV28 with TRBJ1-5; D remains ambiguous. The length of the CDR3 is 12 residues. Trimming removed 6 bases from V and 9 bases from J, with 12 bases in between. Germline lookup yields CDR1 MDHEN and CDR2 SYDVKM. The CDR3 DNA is TGTGCCAGCAGCCCGAGGGTCCGGCCCCAGCATTTT. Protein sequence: CASSPRVRPQHF.